The 21 T cell receptor beta chains below were found in one sample sequenced in a study of T cells after yellow fever vaccination. TCRdb fed the 5' RACE reads into MiXCR, producing one record per CDR3 protein. The sample yields hundreds of thousands of distinct CDR3 sequences, roughly 13% seen once. Sequencing was performed on PBMCs, taken on the day of the yellow fever booster vaccination. These receptors all come from a man aged 25 to 45 who received the YFV17D yellow fever vaccine.

The J gene is TRBJ2-7, the V gene TRBV20-1, with D unresolved. The V gene's germline CDR1 is DFQATT and CDR2 SNEGSKA (reference sequence). CDR3 length equals 12 residues. Trimming stripped 6 bases from V and 1 base from J, with 10 bases between. CDR3 bases: TGCAGTGCGGAAGGGCCGTCCTACGAGCAGTACTTC. It codes for CSAEGPSYEQYF.

This clonotype appeared a few times. The chain is built from TRBV7-9 and TRBJ2-1, with unresolved D. Trimming stripped 1 base from V and 10 bases from J, with 11 bases between. The germline V gene has CDR1 SEHNR and CDR2 FQNEAQ (reference sequence). The CDR3 is 13 residues long. In DNA form, the CDR3 reads TGTGCCAGCAGCTTAGTCTCGCTAGGGGAGCAGTTCTTC. Translated: CASSLVSLGEQFF.

This sequence joins TRBV4-3 and TRBJ2-1; 8 bases match TRBD1. The CDR3 covers 14 residues. The germline gives CDR1 LGHNA, CDR2 YSLEER. Losses at the gene ends were 5 bases for V and 4 bases for J; bases not matched to a gene: 4. CDR3 sequence (DNA): TGCGCCAGCAGCGCAGGGGGCGGGTACAATGAGCAGTTCTTC. It is translated as CASSAGGGYNEQFF.

This clonotype was counted a few times. The chain links TRBV5-1 to TRBJ2-3, with TRBD2 identical over 8 bases. Germline assignment: CDR1 SGHRS and CDR2 YFSETQ. The CDR3 has 14 amino acids. Germline trimming cut 5 bases from V and 0 bases from J; bases unmatched to any gene: 2. The CDR3 DNA sequence: TGCGCCAGCAGACTAGCGGAGAGCACAGATACGCAGTATTTT. The encoded protein is CASRLAESTDTQYF.

This chain joins TRBV6-5 and TRBJ2-5, with a tentative D call TRBD1 (6 bases). The V gene's germline CDR1 is MNHEY and CDR2 SVGAGI. V was clipped by 3 bases and J by 5 bases, with 13 bases between them. The CDR3 contains 14 residues. The CDR3 here is CASSYTGKGETQYF. CDR3 bases: TGTGCCAGCAGTTATACAGGGAAGGGCGAGACCCAGTACTTC.

This clonotype turned up a few times. The chain recombines TRBV20-1 with TRBJ2-7; 8 nucleotides align to TRBD2. This CDR3 comprises 14 residues. V trimming: 4 bases; J trimming: 3 bases; junction bases outside the gene matches: 8. Germline loops: CDR1 DFQATT, CDR2 SNEGSKA (reference sequence). The CDR3 reads CSANQGGRFYEQYF. The CDR3 region has the DNA TGCAGTGCTAACCAAGGCGGGAGGTTCTACGAGCAGTACTTC.

The chain links TRBV30 to TRBJ2-7; maybe TRBD1 (5 bases). Trimming pared 1 base from V and 5 bases from J, leaving 15 bases between. Germline CDR1 reads GTSNPN; CDR2 reads SVGIG (reference sequence). CDR3 length: 14 residues. CDR3 in amino acids: CAWSARGTVNEQYF. DNA for the CDR3: TGTGCCTGGAGTGCTAGGGGTACCGTAAACGAGCAGTACTTC.

The CDR3 DNA is TGTGCCAGCATCACGCCGGGACTAGCGGGAACAGATACGCAGTATTTT. Translating gives CASITPGLAGTDTQYF. The chain employs TRBV6-2 or TRBV6-3 and TRBJ2-3; TRBD2 aligns across 13 bases. Losses at the gene ends were 7 bases for V and 3 bases for J; bases not matched to a gene: 7. The CDR3 is made up of 16 amino acids. CDR1 and CDR2 from the germline V gene are MNHEY and SVGEGT.

The chain couples TRBV28 to TRBJ2-5; TRBD2 might be the D (6 bases). The CDR3 is 14 amino acids. Germline V gives CDR1 MDHEN, CDR2 SYDVKM. V was pared by 8 bases and J by 0 bases, with 13 bases between. The CDR3 protein is CASLDAGYQETQYF. The CDR3 region has the DNA TGTGCCAGCCTGGATGCGGGATACCAAGAGACCCAGTACTTC.

The chain is built from TRBV6-2 or TRBV6-3 and TRBJ2-7; 9 bases are a match to TRBD1. This CDR3 region has 16 residues. After removal of 2 bases from V and 3 bases from J, the junction contained 8 bases not matched to a gene. Germline-derived CDR1 and CDR2 are MNHEY and SVGEGT. DNA of the CDR3: TGTGCCAGCAGTTACCCGGGACAGGGAACCTACTACGAGCAGTACTTC. Protein product: CASSYPGQGTYYEQYF.

The sample holds a few counts of this clonotype. The chain combines TRBV6-2 or TRBV6-3 with TRBJ2-3; D is unclear. Germline loops: CDR1 MNHEY, CDR2 SVGEGT. The CDR3 sequence is 12 residues long. Between the trimmed V and J ends, which lost 2 bases and 4 bases, there was a span of 4 bases. The CDR3 is CASSYPADTQYF. DNA of the CDR3: TGTGCCAGCAGTTACCCCGCAGATACGCAGTATTTT.

The chain recombines TRBV9 with TRBJ2-2; D is possibly TRBD2 (6 bases). Germline V gives CDR1 SGDLS, CDR2 YYNGEE. The V and J ends lost 0 bases and 3 bases respectively, with 12 bases between them. The CDR3 runs 16 residues. The CDR3 DNA follows: TGTGCCAGCAGCGTAGGGGGGGACTTTCACACCGGGGAGCTGTTTTTT. Residues: CASSVGGDFHTGELFF.

This clonotype was seen more than once but under ten times. The chain has TRBV15 and TRBJ1-6; 8 nucleotides align to TRBD1. CDR1 LNHNV and CDR2 YYDKDF come from the germline V gene (reference sequence). V gave up 2 bases and J gave up 4 bases; unmatched junction bases: 7. CDR3 length equals 17 residues. CDR3 amino acids: CATSRTPGGAYNSPLHF. The DNA of the CDR3 is TGTGCCACCAGCAGAACCCCAGGGGGCGCGTATAATTCACCCCTCCACTTT.

Many counts were recorded for this clonotype. This rearrangement joins TRBV20-1 to TRBJ1-1; D unclear. V lost 8 bases to trimming and J lost 3 bases, with 7 bases between them. This CDR3 contains 10 residues. Per germline, CDR1 DFQATT and CDR2 SNEGSKA (reference sequence). This CDR3 reads CSFRDTEAFF. The CDR3 DNA sequence: TGCAGTTTCCGGGACACTGAAGCTTTCTTT.

Many counts were recorded for this clonotype. One junction end does not reproduce the germline sequence, and a read error may be involved. V is TRBV5-1 and J is TRBJ2-5, with D perhaps TRBD1 (5 bases). This CDR3 has 13 residues. Germline values: CDR1 SGHRS, CDR2 YFSETQ. CDR3 nucleotide sequence: TGTGCCAGCAGCTTAGGGGCAGCAGAGACCCAGTACTTC. Amino acid sequence: CASSLGAAETQYF.

This clonotype was observed many times. The J gene is TRBJ2-1, the V gene TRBV5-1; perhaps TRBD2 as D (6 bases). CDR1 and CDR2 (germline): SGHRS, YFSETQ. The CDR3 spans 17 residues. Trimming left V 5 bases short and J 9 bases short, with 27 bases between. This CDR3 reads CASRPSGNRDDGSEQFF. CDR3 in DNA: TGCGCCAGCAGGCCCAGTGGAAACCGGGACGACGGGAGTGAGCAGTTCTTC.

This clonotype was seen once. A junction boundary mismatches the germline segment, possibly from a read error. The chain has TRBV10-3 and TRBJ2-2; TRBD2 agrees at 7 bases. Germline values: CDR1 ENHRY, CDR2 SYGVKD. CDR3 length: 14 residues. Here the CDR3 DNA reads TGTGCCATCCGTCTAGCGGCGAACACCCGGGAGCTGTTTTTT. Its translation is CAIRLAANTRELFF.

There are a few counts of this clonotype. In DNA form, the CDR3 reads TGCAGCGCTGCCTACAATGAGCAGTTCTTC. Residues: CSAAYNEQFF. The chain combines TRBV29-1 with TRBJ2-1; the D is unclear. The CDR3 length is 10 residues. The ends were cut back, 7 bases at V and 2 bases at J, with 3 bases in the middle. Germline loops: CDR1 SQVTM, CDR2 ANQGSEA.

This clonotype turned up a few times. V usage is TRBV7-8 and J usage is TRBJ1-6; TRBD1 agrees at 7 bases. The germline V gene encodes CDR1 SGHVS and CDR2 FQNEAQ. The CDR3 spans 14 residues. V lost 4 bases and J lost 14; bases outside the gene matches: 11. In nucleotides, the CDR3 is TGTGCCAGCAGCTCGGGACAGTCCGACCGTACCCTCCACTTT. Its protein is CASSSGQSDRTLHF.

The chain combines TRBV4-3 with TRBJ2-7; perhaps TRBD2 as D (6 bases). CDR1 LGHNA and CDR2 YSLEER come from the germline V gene. The CDR3 is 15 amino acids. The germline V and J ends were trimmed by 4 bases and 5 bases, with 18 bases remaining between them. CDR3 residues: CASSLGGRGVHEQYF. CDR3 nucleotides: TGCGCCAGCAGCCTGGGGGGACGTGGAGTCCACGAGCAGTACTTC.

The gene calls are TRBV14 and TRBJ1-6; D gene unclear. Germline values: CDR1 SGHDN, CDR2 FVKESK. This CDR3 has 16 amino acids. V was clipped by 3 bases and J by 7 bases, with 16 bases between them. The CDR3 spells CASSHFGPRANSPLHF. CDR3 nucleotides: TGTGCCAGCAGCCACTTTGGGCCCCGGGCCAATTCACCCCTCCACTTT.